This T cell receptor beta chain was observed in a study of cytomegalovirus exposure and HLA in healthy donors. The PCR used 60 Vbeta and 13 Jbeta primers. TCRdb's copy holds only in-frame clones and misses some; the assay was immunoSEQ multiplex PCR. Of 40,000 to 55,000 clones in the sample, roughly 80% are singletons; the top ten hold around 8.1%. As regards this clone: Its antigen is currently unknown.

Whole-study findings and limits: Under in vitro conditions, a few CMV-associated chains were confirmed as specific for CMV antigens.

This TCR was recovered from a man aged 30-40 years in good health and CMV-seropositive. Sequenced input: PBMCs.

The CDR3 reads CASSHDRDRGLQSSYEQYF. CDR3 DNA: TGTGCCAGCAGCCACGATAGGGACAGGGGGCTCCAGAGCTCCTACGAGCAGTACTTC. The chain carries TRBV5-4 and TRBJ2-7, with 12 bases identical to TRBD1. This CDR3 has 19 residues. Per germline, CDR1 SGHNT and CDR2 YYREEE (reference sequence). With 4 bases clipped from V and 0 bases from J, the junction kept 14 bases outside the gene matches.